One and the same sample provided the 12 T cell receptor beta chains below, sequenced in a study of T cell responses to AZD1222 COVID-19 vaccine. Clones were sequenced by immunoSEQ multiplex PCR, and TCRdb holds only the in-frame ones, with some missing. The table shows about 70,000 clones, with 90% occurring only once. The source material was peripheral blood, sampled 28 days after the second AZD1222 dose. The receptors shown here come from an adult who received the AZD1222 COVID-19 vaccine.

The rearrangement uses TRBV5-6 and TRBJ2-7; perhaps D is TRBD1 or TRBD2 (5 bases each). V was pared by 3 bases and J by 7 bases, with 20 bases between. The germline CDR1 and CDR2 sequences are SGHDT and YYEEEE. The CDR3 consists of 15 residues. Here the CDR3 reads CASSWTGRRPLEQYF. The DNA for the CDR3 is TGTGCCAGCAGCTGGACGGGACGCCGCCCCTTGGAGCAGTACTTC.

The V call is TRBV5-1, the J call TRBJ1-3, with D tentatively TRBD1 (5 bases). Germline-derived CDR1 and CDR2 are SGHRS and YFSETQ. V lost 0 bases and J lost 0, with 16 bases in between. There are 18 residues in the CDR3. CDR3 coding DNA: TGCGCCAGCAGCTTGGTCCTGTCGACAGTGAGCTCTGGAAACACCATATATTTT. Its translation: CASSLVLSTVSSGNTIYF.

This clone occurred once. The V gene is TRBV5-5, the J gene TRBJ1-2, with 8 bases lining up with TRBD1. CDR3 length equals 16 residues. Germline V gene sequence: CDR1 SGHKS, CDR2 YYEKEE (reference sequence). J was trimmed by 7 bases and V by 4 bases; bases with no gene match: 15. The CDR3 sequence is CASSVPGTGGKGGYTF. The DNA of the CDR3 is TGTGCCAGCAGCGTACCCGGGACAGGAGGGAAGGGTGGCTACACCTTC. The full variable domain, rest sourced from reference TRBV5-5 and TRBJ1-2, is DAGVTQSPTHLIKTRGQQVTLRCSPISGHKSVSWYQQVLGQGPQFIFQYYEKEERGRGNFPDRFSARQFPNYSSELNVNALLLGDSALYLCASSVPGTGGKGGYTFGSGTRLTVV.

The DNA for the CDR3 is TGTGCCAGCAGGGACAGTCCTAGCACAGATACGCAGTATTTT. Amino acid sequence: CASRDSPSTDTQYF. This rearrangement joins TRBV6-5 to TRBJ2-3; tentative D call: TRBD1 (6 bases). The germline gives CDR1 MNHEY, CDR2 SVGAGI. V lost 6 bases, J lost 0 bases, and 10 bases lay in between. The CDR3 covers 14 residues.

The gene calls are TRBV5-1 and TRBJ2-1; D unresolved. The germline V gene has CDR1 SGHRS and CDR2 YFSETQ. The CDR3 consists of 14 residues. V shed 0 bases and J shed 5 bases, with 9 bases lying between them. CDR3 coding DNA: TGCGCCAGCAGCTTGGTCCTGTGGGACAATGAGCAGTTCTTC. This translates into CASSLVLWDNEQFF. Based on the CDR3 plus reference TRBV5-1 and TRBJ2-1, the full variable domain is KAGVTQTPRYLIKTRGQQVTLSCSPISGHRSVSWYQQTPGQGLQFLFEYFSETQRNKGNFPGRFSGRQFSNSRSEMNVSTLELGDSALYLCASSLVLWDNEQFFGPGTRLTVL.

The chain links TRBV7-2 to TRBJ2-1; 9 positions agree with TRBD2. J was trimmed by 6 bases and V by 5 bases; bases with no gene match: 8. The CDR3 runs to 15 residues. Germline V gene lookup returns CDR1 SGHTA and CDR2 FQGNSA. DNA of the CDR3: TGTGCCAGCAGCCCTAGCGGGGCTTCGGGCAATGAGCAGTTCTTC. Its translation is CASSPSGASGNEQFF.

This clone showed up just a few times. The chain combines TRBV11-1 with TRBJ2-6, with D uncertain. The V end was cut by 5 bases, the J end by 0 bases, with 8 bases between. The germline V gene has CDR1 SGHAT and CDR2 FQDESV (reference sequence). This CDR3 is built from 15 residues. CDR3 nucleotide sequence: TGTGCCAGCAGCCAAGACACCTCTGGGGCCAACGTCCTGACTTTC. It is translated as CASSQDTSGANVLTF. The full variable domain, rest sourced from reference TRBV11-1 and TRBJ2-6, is EAEVAQSPRYKITEKSQAVAFWCDPISGHATLYWYRQILGQGPELLVQFQDESVVDDSQLPKDRFSAERLKGVDSTLKIQPAELGDSAMYLCASSQDTSGANVLTFGAGSRLTVL.

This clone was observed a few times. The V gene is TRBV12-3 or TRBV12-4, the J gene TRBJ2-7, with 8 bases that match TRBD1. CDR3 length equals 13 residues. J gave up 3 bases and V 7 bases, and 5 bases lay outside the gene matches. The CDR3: CASKLDRVYEQYF. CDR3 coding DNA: TGTGCCAGCAAACTGGACAGGGTCTACGAGCAGTACTTC.

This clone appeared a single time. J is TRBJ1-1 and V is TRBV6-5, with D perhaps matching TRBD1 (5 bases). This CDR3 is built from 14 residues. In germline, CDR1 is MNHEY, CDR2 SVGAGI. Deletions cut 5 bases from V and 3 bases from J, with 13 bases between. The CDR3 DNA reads TGTGCCAGCAGTAGACGGACACCCCACACTGAAGCTTTCTTT. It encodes CASSRRTPHTEAFF.

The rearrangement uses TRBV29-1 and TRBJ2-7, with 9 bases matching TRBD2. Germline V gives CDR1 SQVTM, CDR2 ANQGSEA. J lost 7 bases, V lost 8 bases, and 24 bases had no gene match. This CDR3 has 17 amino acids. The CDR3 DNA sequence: TGCAGCACTTCAGGAGCGACGAGCGGGAGGTATCCGAAAGAGCAGTACTTC. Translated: CSTSGATSGRYPKEQYF.

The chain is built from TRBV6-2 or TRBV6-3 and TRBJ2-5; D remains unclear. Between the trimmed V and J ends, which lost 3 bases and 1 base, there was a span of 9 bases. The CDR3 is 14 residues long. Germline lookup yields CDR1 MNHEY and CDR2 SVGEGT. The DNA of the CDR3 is TGTGCCAGCAGTTATGGTGGCAGCCAAGAGACCCAGTACTTC. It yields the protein CASSYGGSQETQYF.

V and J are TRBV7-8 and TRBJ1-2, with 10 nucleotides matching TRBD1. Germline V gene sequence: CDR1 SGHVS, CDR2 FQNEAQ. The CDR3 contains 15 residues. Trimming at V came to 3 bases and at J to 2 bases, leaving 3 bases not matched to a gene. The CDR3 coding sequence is TGTGCCAGCAGCTTTGGGGACAGGGGCAACTATGGCTACACCTTC. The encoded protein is CASSFGDRGNYGYTF.